Below, 15 T cell receptor beta chains from the same sample are listed, as sequenced in a study of response to subunit inactivated influenza vaccine (dated by TCRdb to 2016 to 2019). Library preparation used RT-PCR. The sample was run on an Illumina HiSeq 2500. TCRdb reanalyzed the raw reads on its own, using fastp at Q25 for trimming and MiXCR for clone calling, and kept in-frame beta chains. Here each entry gathers all rows of one CDR3 protein and keeps the most common genes and DNA. The sample table holds 550,000 to 600,000 distinct CDR3 sequences, of which about 10% were seen once. Clones ranked in the top ten supply approximately 10% of the sample. Here the sequenced sample was PBMCs from blood, taken on the day of vaccination. All receptors derive from a man between 50 and 59 years old who received an inactivated influenza vaccine. Donor details come from another sample of the same person, matched by shared clones.

This chain joins TRBV6-1 and TRBJ1-6; weak D call: TRBD1 (5 bases). Germline V gene sequence: CDR1 MNHNS, CDR2 SASEGT. Trimming stripped 3 bases from V and 8 bases from J, with 11 bases between. The CDR3 loop spans 14 amino acids. The CDR3 region has the DNA TGTGCCAGCAGTGACAGGGTTGCTTATTCACCCCTCCACTTT. Translating it yields CASSDRVAYSPLHF.

The DNA for the CDR3 is TGCAGCGTTGTGGCGGGGGCACCCTCCTACAATGAGCAGTTCTTC. Translated, it gives CSVVAGAPSYNEQFF. The rearrangement links TRBV29-1 to TRBJ2-1; D might be TRBD2 (7 bases). CDR1 and CDR2 (germline): SQVTM, ANQGSEA. The CDR3 loop spans 15 amino acids. The V and J ends lost 4 bases and 0 bases respectively, with 13 bases between them.

J is TRBJ2-5 and V is TRBV29-1; unclear D gene. The ends were cut back, 3 bases at V and 8 bases at J, with 13 bases in the middle. CDR1 and CDR2 from the germline V gene are SQVTM and ANQGSEA. This CDR3 is built from 12 residues. The CDR3 protein is CSVEGIRDTQYF. CDR3 in DNA: TGCAGCGTTGAGGGGATAAGAGATACCCAGTACTTC.

This clonotype has at least ten counts. The genes are TRBV20-1 and TRBJ1-2; D call uncertain. The germline CDR1 and CDR2 sequences are DFQATT and SNEGSKA (reference sequence). Trimming pared 6 bases from V and 4 bases from J, leaving 9 bases between. The CDR3 contains 11 residues. The CDR3 loop reads CSANDGYGYTF. The CDR3 DNA reads TGCAGTGCCAATGATGGCTATGGCTACACCTTC.

This chain joins TRBV28 and TRBJ2-7; a possible D gene is TRBD1 (6 bases). The CDR3 is made up of 12 amino acids. The germline V and J ends were trimmed by 6 bases and 7 bases, with 13 bases remaining between them. Germline V gives CDR1 MDHEN, CDR2 SYDVKM. The CDR3 DNA reads as TGTGCCAGCAGCCCAACAGGGAAGGAGCAGTACTTC. Translation: CASSPTGKEQYF.

To note about this clonotype: This sequence may be a read error, since a much larger clone differs from it by one base. This chain links TRBV12-3 or TRBV12-4 with TRBJ1-2; no definite D call. The CDR3 has 13 residues. The CDR3 sequence is CACSFLGSYGYTF. DNA of the CDR3: TGTGCCTGCAGTTTTTTGGGGTCCTATGGCTACACCTTC.

The chain uses TRBV6-1 and TRBJ1-2; 7 bases are a match to TRBD1. The germline V gene encodes CDR1 MNHNS and CDR2 SASEGT. CDR3 length: 13 amino acids. The ends lost 3 bases at V and 7 bases at J; junction bases unmatched: 5. The CDR3 nucleotides read TGTGCCAGCAGTGACCGGGACAGTTCTGGCTACACCTTC. Protein: CASSDRDSSGYTF.

This clonotype was detected only a few times. V is TRBV29-1 and J is TRBJ2-5; unclear D gene. Per the germline V gene, CDR1 is SQVTM and CDR2 is ANQGSEA. CDR3 length: 14 amino acids. The CDR3 DNA sequence: TGCAGGGTTCCTATGGTCCTGGAGAGGGAGACCCAGTACTTC. The encoded protein is CRVPMVLERETQYF.

The V gene is TRBV7-9, the J gene TRBJ2-5; D not certain. CDR3 length: 11 amino acids. The V gene's germline CDR1 is SEHNR and CDR2 FQNEAQ (reference sequence). The V end was cut by 5 bases, the J end by 5 bases, with 6 bases between. The CDR3 is CASSPPETQYF. DNA of the CDR3: TGTGCCAGCAGCCCGCCGGAGACCCAGTACTTC.

The chain uses TRBV11-2 and TRBJ2-2, with D unclear. The CDR3 is 15 residues long. V lost 4 bases, J lost 4 bases, and 13 bases lay in between. Germline V CDR1 and CDR2: SGHAT, FQNNGV. In nucleotides, the CDR3 is TGTGCCAGCAGCTGGCCCTGGGCCCCCACCGGGGAGCTGTTTTTT. Protein sequence: CASSWPWAPTGELFF.

This rearrangement joins TRBV6-4 to TRBJ2-3, with D perhaps matching TRBD2 (6 bases). Germline CDR1 MRHNA, CDR2 SNTAGT. There are 15 residues in the CDR3. Deletions cut 6 bases from V and 4 bases from J, with 17 bases between. As DNA, the CDR3 is TGTGCCAGCAGGCGGGATCCACTCTGGGCAGATACGCAGTATTTT. Protein product: CASRRDPLWADTQYF.

This chain connects TRBV12-3 or TRBV12-4 to TRBJ2-7, with 7 bases identical to TRBD2. This CDR3 contains 16 residues. The trim removed 3 bases at V and 7 bases at J, leaving 15 bases unmatched. As DNA, the CDR3 is TGTGCCAGCAGTTTGGGGGGACTACAGGTAGGAGGGGAGCAGTACTTC. It codes for CASSLGGLQVGGEQYF.

V usage is TRBV12-3 or TRBV12-4 and J usage is TRBJ2-6; D gene uncertain. CDR3 length: 15 amino acids. Trimming left V 2 bases short and J 2 bases short, with 7 bases between. The CDR3 protein is CASSLMGAGANVLTF. The CDR3 DNA follows: TGTGCCAGCAGTTTAATGGGCGCTGGGGCCAACGTCCTGACTTTC.

This clonotype was counted many times. The chain links TRBV14 to TRBJ2-2, with 12 bases matching TRBD1. The germline V gene encodes CDR1 SGHDN and CDR2 FVKESK. The trim removed 5 bases at V and 4 bases at J, leaving 5 bases unmatched. CDR3 length: 16 residues. The CDR3 is CASSSGTGGVTGELFF. The CDR3 region has the DNA TGTGCCAGCAGCTCGGGGACAGGGGGCGTCACCGGGGAGCTGTTTTTT.

In its sample, this clonotype was seen a few times. The chain employs TRBV4-2 and TRBJ1-5; 9 bases map to TRBD1. The CDR3 runs to 15 residues. Germline CDR1 reads LGHNA; CDR2 reads YNFKEQ. The V segment lost 0 bases and the J segment 9 bases; nucleotides outside the gene matches: 6. CDR3 coding DNA: TGTGCCAGCAGCCAAGAAGGACAGGGGACGACGCCCCAGCATTTT. Translated: CASSQEGQGTTPQHF.